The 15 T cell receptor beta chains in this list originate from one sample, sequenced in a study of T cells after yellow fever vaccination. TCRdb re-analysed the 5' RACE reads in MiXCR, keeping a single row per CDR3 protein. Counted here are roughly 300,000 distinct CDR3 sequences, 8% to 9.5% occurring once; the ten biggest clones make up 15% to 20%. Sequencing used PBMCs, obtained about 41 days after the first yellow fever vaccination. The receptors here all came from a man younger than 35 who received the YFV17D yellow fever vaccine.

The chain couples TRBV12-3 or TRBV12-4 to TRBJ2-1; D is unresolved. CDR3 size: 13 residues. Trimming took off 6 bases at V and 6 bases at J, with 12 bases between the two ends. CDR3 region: CASSPDVPNEQFF. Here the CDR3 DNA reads TGTGCCAGCAGCCCGGACGTCCCCAATGAGCAGTTCTTC.

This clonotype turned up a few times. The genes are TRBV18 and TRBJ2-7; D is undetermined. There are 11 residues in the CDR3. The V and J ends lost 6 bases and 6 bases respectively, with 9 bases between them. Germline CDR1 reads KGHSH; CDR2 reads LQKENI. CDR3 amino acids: CASSVTSEQYF. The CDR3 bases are TGTGCCAGCTCCGTCACATCCGAGCAGTACTTC.

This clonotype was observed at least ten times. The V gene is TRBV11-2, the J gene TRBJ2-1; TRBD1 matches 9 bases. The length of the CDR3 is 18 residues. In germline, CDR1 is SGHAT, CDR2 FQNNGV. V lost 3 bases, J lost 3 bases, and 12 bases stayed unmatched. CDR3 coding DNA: TGTGCCAGCAGCTTCCGACCCCGGGACAGGGTACGCTACAATGAGCAGTTCTTC. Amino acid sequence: CASSFRPRDRVRYNEQFF.

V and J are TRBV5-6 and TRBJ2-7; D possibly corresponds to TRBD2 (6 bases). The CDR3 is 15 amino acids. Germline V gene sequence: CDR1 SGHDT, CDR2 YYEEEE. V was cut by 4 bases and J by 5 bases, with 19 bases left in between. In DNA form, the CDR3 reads TGTGCCAGCAGCCCCCGACTAGATCCCCCCGACGAGCAGTACTTC. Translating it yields CASSPRLDPPDEQYF.

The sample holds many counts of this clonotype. The CDR3 DNA reads TGTGCCAGCTCACCAATTGATCGGACAGGCGGAAATTCACCCCTCCACTTT. Translating it yields CASSPIDRTGGNSPLHF. This chain uses TRBV18 with TRBJ1-6, with 7 bases fitting TRBD1. Germline loops: CDR1 KGHSH, CDR2 LQKENI. The V and J ends lost 2 bases and 7 bases, in that order; junction bases with no gene match: 11. The CDR3 runs 17 residues.

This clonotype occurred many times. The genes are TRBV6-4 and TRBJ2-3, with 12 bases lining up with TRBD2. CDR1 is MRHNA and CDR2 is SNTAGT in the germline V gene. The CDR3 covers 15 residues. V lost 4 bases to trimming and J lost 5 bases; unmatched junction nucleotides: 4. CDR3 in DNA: TGTGCCAGCAGTGTACTAGCGGGGGGTGGAGATACGCAGTATTTT. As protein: CASSVLAGGGDTQYF.

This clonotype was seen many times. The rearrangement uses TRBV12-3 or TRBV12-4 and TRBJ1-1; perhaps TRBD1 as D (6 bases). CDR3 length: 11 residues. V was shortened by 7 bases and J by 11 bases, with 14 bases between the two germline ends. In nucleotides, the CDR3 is TGTGCCAGCAAGTACAGGGAAGGGGCTTTCTTT. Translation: CASKYREGAFF.

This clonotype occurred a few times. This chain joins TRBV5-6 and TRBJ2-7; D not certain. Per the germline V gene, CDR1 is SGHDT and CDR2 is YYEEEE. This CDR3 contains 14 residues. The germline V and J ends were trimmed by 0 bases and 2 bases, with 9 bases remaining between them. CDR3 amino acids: CASSLGPQAYEQYV. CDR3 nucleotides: TGTGCCAGCAGCTTGGGCCCCCAGGCCTACGAGCAGTACGTC.

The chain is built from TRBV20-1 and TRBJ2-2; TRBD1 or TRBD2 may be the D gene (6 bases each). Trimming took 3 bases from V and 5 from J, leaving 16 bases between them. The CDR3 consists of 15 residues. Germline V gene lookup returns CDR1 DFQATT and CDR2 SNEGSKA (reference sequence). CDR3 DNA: TGCAGTGCTAGTCCCGGGGGCACATTAACCGGGGAGCTGTTTTTT. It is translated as CSASPGGTLTGELFF.

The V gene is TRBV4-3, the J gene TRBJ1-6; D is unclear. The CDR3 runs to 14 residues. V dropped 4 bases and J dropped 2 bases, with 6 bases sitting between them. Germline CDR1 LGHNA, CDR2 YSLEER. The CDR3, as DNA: TGCGCCAGCAGCCGGAGGGCCTATAATTCACCCCTCCACTTT. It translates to CASSRRAYNSPLHF.

CDR3 protein: CASSLWEAQPQHF. The DNA for the CDR3 is TGTGCCAGCAGCCTATGGGAGGCCCAGCCCCAGCATTTT. The J gene is TRBJ1-5, the V gene TRBV7-2; no clear D gene. Trimming removed 5 bases at V and 7 bases at J, with 12 bases between. Per germline, CDR1 SGHTA and CDR2 FQGNSA. This CDR3 has 13 residues.

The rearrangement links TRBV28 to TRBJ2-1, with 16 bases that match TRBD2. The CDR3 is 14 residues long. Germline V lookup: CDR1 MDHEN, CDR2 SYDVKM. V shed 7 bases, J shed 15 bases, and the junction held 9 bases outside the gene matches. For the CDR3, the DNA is TGTGCCAGCAACGAAGGGACTAGCGGGGGGGTATGGTTCTTC. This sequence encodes CASNEGTSGGVWFF.

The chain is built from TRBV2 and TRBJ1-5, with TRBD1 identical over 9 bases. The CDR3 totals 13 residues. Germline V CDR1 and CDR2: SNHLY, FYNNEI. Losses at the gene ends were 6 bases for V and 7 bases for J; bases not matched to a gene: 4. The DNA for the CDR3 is TGTGCCAGCAGCACGGGACAGGGCCAGCCCCAGCATTTT. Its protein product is CASSTGQGQPQHF.

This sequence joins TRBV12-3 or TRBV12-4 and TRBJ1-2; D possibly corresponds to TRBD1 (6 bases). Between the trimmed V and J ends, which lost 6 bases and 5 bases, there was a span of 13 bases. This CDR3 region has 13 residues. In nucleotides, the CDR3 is TGTGCCAGCAGGGGAACAGGGACGTATGGCTACACCTTC. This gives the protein CASRGTGTYGYTF.

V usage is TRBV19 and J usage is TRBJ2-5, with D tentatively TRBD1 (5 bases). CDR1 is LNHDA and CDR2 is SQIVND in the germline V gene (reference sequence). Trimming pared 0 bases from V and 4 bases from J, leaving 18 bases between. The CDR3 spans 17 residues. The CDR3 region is CASSIEWQGPSGETQYF. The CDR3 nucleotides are TGTGCCAGTAGTATAGAGTGGCAGGGCCCTTCGGGAGAGACCCAGTACTTC.